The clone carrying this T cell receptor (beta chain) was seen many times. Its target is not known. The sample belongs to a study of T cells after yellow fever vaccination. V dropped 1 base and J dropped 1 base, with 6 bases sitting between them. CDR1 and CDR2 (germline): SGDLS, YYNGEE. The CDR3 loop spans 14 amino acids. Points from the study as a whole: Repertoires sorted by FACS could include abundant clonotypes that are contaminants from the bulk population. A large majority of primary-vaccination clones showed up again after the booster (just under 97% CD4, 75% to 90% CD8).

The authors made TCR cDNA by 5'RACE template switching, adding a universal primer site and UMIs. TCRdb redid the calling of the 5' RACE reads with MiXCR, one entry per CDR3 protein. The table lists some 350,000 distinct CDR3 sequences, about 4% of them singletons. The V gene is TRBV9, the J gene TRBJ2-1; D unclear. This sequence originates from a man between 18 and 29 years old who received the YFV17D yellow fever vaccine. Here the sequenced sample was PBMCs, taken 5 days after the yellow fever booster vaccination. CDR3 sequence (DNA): TGTGCCAGCAGCGTAAAAGGTTCCTACAATGAGCAGTTCTTC. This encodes CASSVKGSYNEQFF.